This T cell receptor (beta chain) was captured in a study of shared clonotypes between healthy human individuals. This clone was observed a single time. Genomic DNA belonging to each subset was distributed in equal measure over several immunoSEQ plates. Assay used: immunoSEQ multiplex PCR; TCRdb lists only in-frame clones, some missing. The sample records roughly 700,000 clones, under 80% being singletons. Trimming removed 7 bases from V and 3 bases from J, with 15 bases in between. CDR1 and CDR2 (germline): MNHNY, SVGAGI (reference sequence). This CDR3 has 14 amino acids. The specimen was memory CD4+ T cells sorted from blood. Subset meaning: CD45RA-negative fraction. The chain couples TRBV6-6 to TRBJ1-1, with D possibly TRBD1 on 6 matching bases. This receptor was identified in a woman under 40 in good health. The CDR3 sequence is CASTLQQGYTEAFF. The CDR3 bases are TGTGCCAGCACCCTACAGCAGGGGTACACTGAAGCTTTCTTT.